A single sample is the source of the 26 T cell receptor beta chains below, sequenced in a study of breast tumors, draining lymph nodes, adjacent tissues. One entry per CDR3 protein, called by TCRdb with MiXCR from the multiplex PCR reads. The sample shows 290,000 or so distinct CDR3 sequences, more than 30% of them seen only once. Samples came from axillary lymph nodes draining the breast cancer. Sequenced: axillary lymph node tissue. These receptor sequences come from a female donor with breast cancer. Some clones in this sample may be carry-over from other donors' samples.

This clonotype was seen ten or more times. The rearrangement uses TRBV11-2 and TRBJ1-6; no firm D call. The CDR3 runs to 12 residues. V lost 0 bases and J lost 6, with 0 bases in between. Germline CDR1 SGHAT, CDR2 FQNNGV. The CDR3 protein is CASSLDNSPLHF. DNA of the CDR3: TGTGCCAGCAGCTTAGATAATTCACCCCTCCACTTT. Filled out from reference TRBV11-2 and TRBJ1-6, the complete variable domain reads EAGVAQSPRYKIIEKRQSVAFWCNPISGHATLYWYQQILGQGPKLLIQFQNNGVVDDSQLPKDRFSAERLKGVDSTLKIQPAKLEDSAVYLCASSLDNSPLHFGNGTRLTVT.

This clonotype was detected many times. This rearrangement joins TRBV7-2 to TRBJ1-2; 10 bases line up with TRBD1. CDR1 is SGHTA and CDR2 is FQGNSA in the germline V gene. Trimming cost V 4 bases and J 8 bases; bases outside gene matches: 4. The CDR3 consists of 13 residues. In DNA, the CDR3 is TGTGCCAGCAGCTCGACAGGGGGCGGCGGCTACACCTTC. It is translated as CASSSTGGGGYTF.

This sequence joins TRBV30 and TRBJ2-3; D not certain. V lost 2 bases and J 0 bases, leaving 6 bases between the germline ends. Germline values: CDR1 GTSNPN, CDR2 SVGIG (reference sequence). CDR3 length equals 13 residues. CDR3 nucleotide sequence: TGTGCCTGGAGTCCTCCCAGCACAGATACGCAGTATTTT. Protein product: CAWSPPSTDTQYF.

This clonotype came up many times. The chain carries TRBV7-9 and TRBJ2-5; maybe TRBD1 (5 bases). The CDR3 sequence is 15 residues long. Germline CDR1 is SEHNR and CDR2 is FQNEAQ (reference sequence). V was clipped by 3 bases and J by 7 bases, with 18 bases between them. The DNA of the CDR3 is TGTGCCAGCAGCTTGACCAGGGATAGTTTTGGGACCCAGTACTTC. Encoded protein: CASSLTRDSFGTQYF.

This clonotype was detected only a few times. One junction end disagrees with the germline gene, perhaps due to a read error. The chain uses TRBV28 and TRBJ2-2, with 9 bases fitting TRBD2. The CDR3 runs to 15 residues. The germline V gene has CDR1 MDHEN and CDR2 SYDVKM. CDR3 region: CASSVAGAKTGELFF. In nucleotides, the CDR3 is TGTGCCAGCAGTGTAGCGGGAGCGAAGACCGGGGAGCTGTTTTTT.

V and J are TRBV28 and TRBJ2-4; 8 bases are a match to TRBD1. The V segment lost 6 bases and the J segment 4 bases; nucleotides outside the gene matches: 5. The CDR3 is made up of 14 amino acids. Germline lookup yields CDR1 MDHEN and CDR2 SYDVKM. As DNA, the CDR3 is TGTGCCAGCAGCCCTGACAGGGGTAAAAACATTCAGTACTTC. It translates to CASSPDRGKNIQYF.

In this sample, this clonotype turned up many times. The chain is built from TRBV20-1 and TRBJ2-7; 8 nucleotides agree with TRBD2. The CDR3 runs 15 residues. J gave up 1 base and V 0 bases, and 5 bases lay outside the gene matches. The V gene's germline CDR1 is DFQATT and CDR2 SNEGSKA (reference sequence). CDR3 in amino acids: CSARDATSVSYEQYF. CDR3 nucleotides: TGCAGTGCTAGAGATGCGACTAGCGTATCCTACGAGCAGTACTTC.

Concerning this clonotype: A much larger clone differs from this one at a single base, so this may be a read error. The chain couples TRBV12-3 or TRBV12-4 to TRBJ2-1; 13 bases match TRBD2. CDR3 length equals 18 residues. CDR3 coding DNA: TGTGCCAGCAGTTTTGGACTAGCGGGAGTTACTTCCTACAATGAGCAGTCCTTC. This sequence encodes CASSFGLAGVTSYNEQSF.

Note on this clonotype: A read error may explain this, as a much larger clone is one base away. This chain connects TRBV6-6 to TRBJ2-1; 16 bases map to TRBD2. This CDR3 contains 16 residues. With 6 bases clipped from V and 7 bases from J, the junction kept 6 bases outside the gene matches. CDR1 is MNHNY and CDR2 is SVGAGI in the germline V gene (reference sequence). CDR3 nucleotide sequence: TGTGCCAGCAGGCGGGGACTAGCGGGAGGGTTGAATGAGCAGTTCTTC. This encodes CASRRGLAGGLNEQFF.

The chain links TRBV3-1 to TRBJ2-4, with a possible D match to TRBD2 (5 bases). V dropped 1 base and J dropped 9 bases, with 7 bases sitting between them. The CDR3 is 12 amino acids. Looked up from germline, CDR1 is LGHDT and CDR2 is YNNKEL (reference sequence). The DNA of the CDR3 is TGTGCCAGCAGCCAAGGAACTAGCATTCAGTACTTC. This gives the protein CASSQGTSIQYF.

The sample holds many counts of this clonotype. The V gene is TRBV20-1, the J gene TRBJ2-7, with 7 bases lining up with TRBD2. This CDR3 has 13 amino acids. Germline-derived CDR1 and CDR2 are DFQATT and SNEGSKA (reference sequence). The trim removed 2 bases at V and 6 bases at J, leaving 7 bases unmatched. CDR3 DNA sequence: TGCAGTGCTAGATCCAGCGGGAAAGGCGAGCAGTACTTC. The encoded protein is CSARSSGKGEQYF.

This clonotype occurred many times. The chain combines TRBV12-3 or TRBV12-4 with TRBJ2-1; 12 bases fit TRBD2. CDR3 length: 15 residues. With 6 bases clipped from V and 7 bases from J, the junction kept 7 bases outside the gene matches. CDR3 sequence: CASSPTSGRQNEQFF. CDR3 nucleotides: TGTGCCAGCAGCCCTACTAGCGGGAGGCAGAATGAGCAGTTCTTC.

In its sample, this clonotype was seen many times. The chain couples TRBV5-1 to TRBJ2-2, with 8 nucleotides matching TRBD2. This CDR3 region has 15 residues. The junction had 4 bases not matched to a gene; V was cut back by 2 bases and J by 4 bases. Germline lookup yields CDR1 SGHRS and CDR2 YFSETQ. The DNA for the CDR3 is TGCGCCAGCAGCTTCGGGGGGGTCGGCACCGGGGAGCTGTTTTTT. Translation gives CASSFGGVGTGELFF.

With regard to this clonotype: An end of the junction differs from the germline gene, which may be a read error. The chain recombines TRBV11-1 with TRBJ2-1, with TRBD2 matching over 14 bases. Germline V gene data show CDR1 as SGHAT and CDR2 as FQDESV (reference sequence). The CDR3 sequence is 17 residues long. CDR3 nucleotide sequence: TGTGCCAGCAGCTTGCCTTCCGGGACTAGCGGGAGAAATGAGCGGTTCTTC. This sequence encodes CASSLPSGTSGRNERFF.

This clonotype was counted between two and nine times. V gene TRBV28 combines with J gene TRBJ2-7; D uncertain. The germline V gene encodes CDR1 MDHEN and CDR2 SYDVKM. V lost 6 bases, J lost 4 bases, and 10 bases lay in between. This CDR3 spans 12 amino acids. CDR3 DNA sequence: TGTGCCAGCAGCGGGTTTGTATACGAGCAGTACTTC. It is translated as CASSGFVYEQYF.

This clonotype was recorded at least ten times. The chain's CDR3 is CASGLVRQTNTGELFF. In nucleotides, the CDR3 is TGTGCTAGTGGTTTGGTACGTCAGACGAACACCGGGGAGCTGTTTTTT. This sequence joins TRBV12-5 and TRBJ2-2, with D hard to call. The V end lost 0 bases, the J end lost 0 bases, and 8 bases lay between the germline ends. Germline CDR1 is LGHNT and CDR2 is FRNRAP. The CDR3 length is 16 residues.

Of note for this clonotype: A clone one base away is much larger, so this may be a read error. This CDR3 fails to terminate in the conserved phenylalanine or tryptophan, so it likely reflects a read error. This sequence joins TRBV4-3 and TRBJ2-7, with TRBD2 as a possible D gene (5 bases). CDR1 LGHNA and CDR2 YSLEER come from the germline V gene. Trimming took off 0 bases at V and 5 bases at J, with 14 bases between the two ends. The CDR3 runs 15 residues. CDR3 in amino acids: CASSQDWRPPDEQYS. The CDR3 nucleotides are TGCGCCAGCAGCCAAGATTGGAGGCCTCCCGACGAGCAGTACTCC.

For this clonotype: The junction shows a germline mismatch at one end, possibly a read error. V usage is TRBV19 and J usage is TRBJ2-3; 7 nucleotides align to TRBD1. Germline-derived CDR1 and CDR2 are LNHDA and SQIVND (reference sequence). The CDR3 covers 16 residues. The DNA for the CDR3 is TGTGCCAGTAGTACCAGGGGGACCCCTGGCACAGATACGCAGTGTTTT. It translates to CASSTRGTPGTDTQCF.

This clonotype was counted between two and nine times. A single base separates this from a much larger clone, so it may be a read error. The chain employs TRBV2 and TRBJ1-5; unclear D gene. CDR1 is SNHLY, CDR2 FYNNEI, per germline. Trimming cost V 8 bases and J 3 bases, with 14 bases left between them. The CDR3 is 14 amino acids. CDR3 sequence (DNA): TGTGCCAGCGGAGACGAGCAAATCAATCAGCCCCAGCATTTT. Translating it yields CASGDEQINQPQHF.

V usage is TRBV6-2 or TRBV6-3 and J usage is TRBJ2-7; TRBD1 or TRBD2 may be the D gene (5 bases each). V lost 6 bases and J 0 bases, leaving 12 bases between the germline ends. Germline CDR1 and CDR2: MNHEY and SVGEGT. The CDR3 extends over 14 amino acids. The CDR3: CASRGDSFSYEQYF. In nucleotides, the CDR3 is TGTGCCAGCAGGGGAGACAGCTTCTCCTACGAGCAGTACTTC.

In the case of this clonotype: This may stem from a read error, because a much larger clone lies one nucleotide away. The chain combines TRBV7-2 with TRBJ1-2; tentative D call: TRBD1 (6 bases). The CDR3 length is 15 residues. Germline V CDR1 and CDR2: SGHTA, FQGNSA. The CDR3 nucleotides are TGTGCCAGCAGCTTACCACCCGGACAGAGCTATGGCTACCCCTTC. It is translated as CASSLPPGQSYGYPF.

V usage is TRBV25-1 and J usage is TRBJ2-5; D is ambiguous. V was pared by 10 bases and J by 5 bases, with 17 bases between. Germline CDR1 is MGHDK and CDR2 is SYGVNS. This CDR3 is 13 amino acids long. CDR3 bases: TGTGCCACGAGGCTTACTGGTCGCGAGACCCAGTACTTC. Its protein is CATRLTGRETQYF.

There are many counts of this clonotype. The chain employs TRBV5-4 and TRBJ2-1, with TRBD2 matching 9 bases. This CDR3 spans 17 amino acids. After removal of 1 base from V and 5 bases from J, the junction contained 10 bases not matched to a gene. The germline V gene has CDR1 SGHNT and CDR2 YYREEE (reference sequence). The CDR3 is CASSLPSGTSRHNEQFF. DNA for the CDR3: TGTGCCAGCAGCTTGCCTAGCGGGACCTCTCGCCACAATGAGCAGTTCTTC.

This clonotype was detected ten times or more. The chain combines TRBV5-5 with TRBJ2-1, with TRBD2 as a possible D gene (7 bases). The ends were cut back, 3 bases at V and 7 bases at J, with 14 bases in the middle. CDR1 SGHKS and CDR2 YYEKEE come from the germline V gene (reference sequence). This CDR3 has 14 residues. CDR3 DNA: TGTGCCAGCAGCTCCGGGGGGCCTGGGAATGAGCAGTTCTTC. It encodes CASSSGGPGNEQFF.

Comments on this clonotype: A read error may account for a junction end that differs from germline. The J gene is TRBJ2-7, the V gene TRBV7-2, with a tentative D call TRBD2 (6 bases). The CDR3 consists of 16 residues. CDR1 is SGHTA, CDR2 FQGNSA, per germline. The CDR3 DNA sequence: TGTGCCAGCAGCTTAAAGTCGGGCGGGGCCTCCTACGAGCGGTACTTC. It is translated as CASSLKSGGASYERYF.

This clonotype was observed many times. The V and J genes are TRBV14 and TRBJ2-1; 9 bases are shared with TRBD1. The CDR3 loop spans 15 amino acids. CDR1 is SGHDN and CDR2 is FVKESK in the germline V gene. The trim removed 7 bases at V and 4 bases at J, leaving 8 bases unmatched. The chain's CDR3 is CASNDDRGRYNEQFF. The CDR3 nucleotides are TGTGCCAGCAACGACGACAGGGGGAGATACAATGAGCAGTTCTTC.